The entry below describes one T cell receptor (beta chain). The antigen remains undetermined. The source of the sample is a study of cytomegalovirus exposure and HLA in healthy donors. 60 Vbeta and 13 Jbeta primers were used in PCR. Produced via immunoSEQ multiplex PCR; TCRdb's table is partial and in-frame only. The sample carries under 200,000 clones, roughly four fifths recorded once. Findings of the study overall: Productive rates of about 90% or about 30% were seen for most TCR beta V segments in an earlier analysis.

The TCR comes from a woman between 18 and 29 years old in good health and CMV-seropositive. Sequencing was performed on PBMCs.

CDR3 in amino acids: CASSVGLMDSQYF. CDR3 nucleotides: TGTGCCAGCAGTGTAGGTCTGATGGACAGTCAGTACTTC. The rearrangement joins TRBV2 to TRBJ2-4; D may be TRBD1 (6 bases). V shed 4 bases and J shed 12 bases, with 16 bases lying between them. This CDR3 has 13 residues. The V gene's germline CDR1 is SNHLY and CDR2 FYNNEI.